The 20 T cell receptor beta chains listed next were all sequenced from one sample in a study of T cells in Graves' hyperthyroidism and ophthalmopathy. Template material for amplifying TCR beta CDR3 regions consisted of RNA transcripts. Researchers ran a first-round RT-PCR on the TCR CDR3 using the HTBI primer set. TCRdb processed the multiplex PCR reads anew with MiXCR; each CDR3 protein has one entry. This sample has a few hundred thousand distinct CDR3 sequences; roughly an eighth occur once, and the top ten carry 30% to 40%. Material: blood. The source is a woman in her thirties or forties with Graves' ophthalmopathy.

Ten or more counts support this clonotype. The genes are TRBV27 and TRBJ2-3; 7 nucleotides match TRBD2. The CDR3 is 12 residues long. Looked up from germline, CDR1 is MNHEY and CDR2 is SMNVEV (reference sequence). J lost 4 bases, V lost 5 bases, and 0 bases had no gene match. The CDR3 region has the DNA TGTGCCAGCAGTGGGGGGGCAGATACGCAGTATTTT. This codes for CASSGGADTQYF.

This clonotype was counted at least ten times. This chain connects TRBV20-1 to TRBJ1-1; D gene ambiguous. Deletions cut 7 bases from V and 6 bases from J, with 18 bases between. The length of the CDR3 is 13 residues. From germline, CDR1 is DFQATT and CDR2 SNEGSKA (reference sequence). The DNA for the CDR3 is TGCAGTGGTAGCGAACAACAGAGACCTGAAGCTTTCTTT. Translation: CSGSEQQRPEAFF.

This clonotype was seen only a few times. The chain recombines TRBV29-1 with TRBJ1-2; D gene unclear. The CDR3 spans 14 residues. Trimming removed 4 bases at V and 8 bases at J, with 20 bases between. The germline V gene encodes CDR1 SQVTM and CDR2 ANQGSEA. This chain's CDR3 is CSVGSPGRMRGYTF. In DNA form, the CDR3 reads TGCAGCGTTGGGTCCCCGGGCAGGATGAGAGGCTACACCTTC. The full variable domain, with the rest looked up from reference TRBV29-1 and TRBJ1-2, is SAVISQKPSRDICQRGTSLTIQCQVDSQVTMMFWYRQQPGQSLTLIATANQGSEATYESGFVIDKFPISRPNLTFSTLTVSNMSPEDSSIYLCSVGSPGRMRGYTFGSGTRLTVV.

This clonotype was picked up many times. The V and J genes are TRBV28 and TRBJ2-1; D might be TRBD2 (6 bases). V lost 1 base, J lost 2 bases, and 9 bases lay in between. The germline gives CDR1 MDHEN, CDR2 SYDVKM. The CDR3 totals 15 residues. The CDR3 DNA follows: TGTGCCAGCAGTTTATTAGCGGACGCCTACAATGAGCAGTTCTTC. It is translated as CASSLLADAYNEQFF.

Notes on this clonotype: A much larger clone is a single base away; this may be a read error. CDR3 sequence (DNA): TGTGCCAGCAGTCCCTTAGCGGGGGGGGTCAAAAACATTCAGTACTTC. It yields the protein CASSPLAGGVKNIQYF. The chain joins TRBV12-3 or TRBV12-4 to TRBJ2-4, with 11 positions matching TRBD2. Trimming cost V 5 bases and J 3 bases; bases outside gene matches: 6. The CDR3 is 16 amino acids.

Ten or more counts support this clonotype. V and J are TRBV6-1 and TRBJ1-2; D is unclear. This CDR3 is 13 amino acids long. V shed 3 bases and J shed 4 bases, with 9 bases lying between them. Per the germline V gene, CDR1 is MNHNS and CDR2 is SASEGT. The CDR3 protein is CASSDGLSYGYTF. The CDR3 DNA reads TGTGCCAGCAGTGACGGACTATCCTATGGCTACACCTTC.

This clonotype was counted a few times. This sequence joins TRBV5-6 and TRBJ2-7; 7 bases match TRBD1. The germline gives CDR1 SGHDT, CDR2 YYEEEE. Unmatched junction bases numbered 3, after V lost 2 bases and J lost 1 base. This CDR3 is built from 14 residues. The CDR3 region is CASSFGTESYEQYF. In DNA, the CDR3 is TGTGCCAGCAGCTTTGGGACAGAGTCCTACGAGCAGTACTTC.

In its sample, this clonotype was seen many times. The chain employs TRBV27 and TRBJ2-4, with TRBD1 matching over 9 bases. The CDR3 length is 19 residues. V lost 6 bases and J lost 7; bases outside the gene matches: 22. Germline loops: CDR1 MNHEY, CDR2 SMNVEV (reference sequence). This CDR3 is CASSPEGPGQGLLENIQYF. CDR3 DNA: TGTGCCAGCAGCCCAGAGGGTCCGGGACAGGGCTTGTTAGAGAACATTCAGTACTTC.

This clonotype was recorded at least ten times. The chain links TRBV28 to TRBJ2-1; D not certain. Trimming removed 4 bases from V and 6 bases from J, with 7 bases in between. CDR1 and CDR2 from the germline V gene are MDHEN and SYDVKM. CDR3 length: 12 residues. CDR3 coding DNA: TGTGCCAGCAGTTCACTTCCCAATGAGCAGTTCTTC. It codes for CASSSLPNEQFF.

This clonotype was counted at least ten times. This chain links TRBV5-1 with TRBJ2-2; the D is unclear. The CDR3 length is 13 residues. Between the trimmed V and J ends, which lost 2 bases and 4 bases, there was a span of 6 bases. Looked up from germline, CDR1 is SGHRS and CDR2 is YFSETQ. The DNA for the CDR3 is TGCGCCAGCAGCTTATTCGTCACCGGGGAGCTGTTTTTT. Amino acids: CASSLFVTGELFF.

There are a few counts of this clonotype. The CDR3 loop is CSARVSPQPQHF. DNA for the CDR3: TGCAGTGCTAGAGTTTCTCCTCAGCCCCAGCATTTT. The chain uses TRBV20-1 and TRBJ1-5; no clear D gene. The CDR3 extends over 12 amino acids. Trimming removed 1 base at V and 6 bases at J, with 7 bases between. Germline-derived CDR1 and CDR2 are DFQATT and SNEGSKA (reference sequence).

The V call is TRBV5-4, the J call TRBJ1-2; a weak D match, TRBD1 (6 bases). The CDR3 consists of 15 residues. CDR1 SGHNT and CDR2 YYREEE come from the germline V gene (reference sequence). V gave up 3 bases and J gave up 0 bases, with 12 bases separating them. In DNA, the CDR3 is TGTGCCAGCAGCTCCAAGACAGGAGCTAACTATGGCTACACCTTC. The encoded protein is CASSSKTGANYGYTF.

This chain links TRBV18 with TRBJ2-4; perhaps TRBD2 as D (6 bases). CDR3 size: 15 residues. CDR1 is KGHSH and CDR2 is LQKENI in the germline V gene. V shed 5 bases and J shed 4 bases, with 15 bases lying between them. This CDR3 reads CASSRGGESKNIQYF. For the CDR3, the DNA is TGTGCCAGCTCAAGAGGCGGGGAGTCTAAAAACATTCAGTACTTC.

This clonotype was recorded many times. The J gene is TRBJ1-2, the V gene TRBV27; no firm D call. This CDR3 spans 12 amino acids. Germline lookup yields CDR1 MNHEY and CDR2 SMNVEV (reference sequence). The V end was cut by 2 bases, the J end by 8 bases, with 9 bases between. The CDR3 spells CASSLTGVGYTF. For the CDR3, the DNA is TGTGCCAGCAGTTTAACGGGAGTCGGCTACACCTTC.

There are a few counts of this clonotype. The rearrangement links TRBV18 to TRBJ2-5, with 8 bases lining up with TRBD1. J gave up 4 bases and V 3 bases, and 7 bases lay outside the gene matches. CDR3 length equals 15 residues. Germline-derived CDR1 and CDR2 are KGHSH and LQKENI. The CDR3 region has the DNA TGTGCCAGCTCACCTTTCGACAGGGGACCAGAGACCCAGTACTTC. Protein: CASSPFDRGPETQYF.

V usage is TRBV7-9 and J usage is TRBJ2-1, with TRBD2 matching 10 bases. The CDR3 has 15 amino acids. The germline V gene has CDR1 SEHNR and CDR2 FQNEAQ (reference sequence). V dropped 6 bases and J dropped 9; count of bases not matched to a gene: 11. This CDR3 is CASSYQRGGLFEQFF. CDR3 DNA: TGTGCCAGCAGTTATCAGCGGGGGGGCCTTTTTGAGCAGTTCTTC.

The V gene is TRBV12-3 or TRBV12-4, the J gene TRBJ2-3; D is perhaps TRBD1 (5 bases). V lost 2 bases, J lost 0 bases, and 12 bases lay in between. The CDR3 consists of 16 residues. The CDR3, as DNA: TGTGCCAGCAGTTTACGAGACAGCTCTAGCACAGATACGCAGTATTTT. It encodes CASSLRDSSSTDTQYF.

This clonotype was seen at least ten times. The CDR3 region is CASSDRGQETQYF. CDR3 sequence (DNA): TGTGCCAGCAGTGACCGCGGACAAGAGACCCAGTACTTC. The genes are TRBV25-1 and TRBJ2-5; no definite D call. Looked up from germline, CDR1 is MGHDK and CDR2 is SYGVNS. CDR3 length equals 13 residues. The ends were cut back, 3 bases at V and 2 bases at J, with 7 bases in the middle. Drawing the rest from reference TRBV25-1 and TRBJ2-5, the complete variable domain is EADIYQTPRYLVIGTGKKITLECSQTMGHDKMYWYQQDPGMELHLIHYSYGVNSTEKGDLSSESTVSRIRTEHFPLTLESARPSHTSQYLCASSDRGQETQYFGPGTRLLVL.

This clonotype was recorded once. A single base separates this from a much larger clone, so it may be a read error. The rearrangement joins TRBV2 to TRBJ1-5; the D gene is possibly TRBD1 (6 bases). The V end lost 4 bases, the J end lost 5 bases, and 12 bases lay between the germline ends. Germline assignment: CDR1 SNHLY and CDR2 FYNNEI. This CDR3 is 14 amino acids long. DNA for the CDR3: TGTGCCAGCAGTGCAGGGGAATTTGATCAGCCCCAGCATTTT. Translating it yields CASSAGEFDQPQHF.

The table lists this clonotype with many counts. The V gene is TRBV28, the J gene TRBJ2-1; D may be TRBD2 (6 bases). CDR1 and CDR2 (germline): MDHEN, SYDVKM. Trimming shortened V by 6 bases and J by 9 bases, and 15 bases separated the two germline ends. The CDR3 length is 13 residues. CDR3 sequence: CASRGRGSGEQFF. CDR3 nucleotide sequence: TGTGCCAGCAGGGGGCGGGGAAGCGGTGAGCAGTTCTTC. The whole variable domain, remainder taken from reference TRBV28 and TRBJ2-1, is DVKVTQSSRYLVKRTGEKVFLECVQDMDHENMFWYRQDPGLGLRLIYFSYDVKMKEKGDIPEGYSVSREKKERFSLILESASTNQTSMYLCASRGRGSGEQFFGPGTRLTVL.